The entry below describes one T cell receptor beta chain. This record belongs to a study of preoperative IRX-2 immunotherapy in early breast cancer. This sample's treatment: preoperative locoregional IRX-2 cytokine immunotherapy. This phase Ib study tested locoregional IRX-2 cytokine immunotherapy given before surgery. Sequencing was performed with immunoSEQ multiplex PCR; in TCRdb, only in-frame clones are kept and a portion is missing. Here the sample spans more than 6,500 clones, over 75% being singletons. Germline V gene data show CDR1 as KGHSH and CDR2 as LQKENI. The CDR3 runs 17 residues. Trimming removed 4 bases from V and 8 bases from J; junction bases left unmatched: 15.

Sequenced material: tumor tissue, taken after IRX-2 immunotherapy. This sequence was found in a human donor with breast cancer. The chain has TRBV18 and TRBJ1-2; 11 bases match TRBD1. This CDR3 is CASSLRPGQGVERGYTF. CDR3 DNA sequence: TGTGCCAGCTCACTAAGACCGGGACAGGGGGTAGAACGCGGCTACACCTTC.